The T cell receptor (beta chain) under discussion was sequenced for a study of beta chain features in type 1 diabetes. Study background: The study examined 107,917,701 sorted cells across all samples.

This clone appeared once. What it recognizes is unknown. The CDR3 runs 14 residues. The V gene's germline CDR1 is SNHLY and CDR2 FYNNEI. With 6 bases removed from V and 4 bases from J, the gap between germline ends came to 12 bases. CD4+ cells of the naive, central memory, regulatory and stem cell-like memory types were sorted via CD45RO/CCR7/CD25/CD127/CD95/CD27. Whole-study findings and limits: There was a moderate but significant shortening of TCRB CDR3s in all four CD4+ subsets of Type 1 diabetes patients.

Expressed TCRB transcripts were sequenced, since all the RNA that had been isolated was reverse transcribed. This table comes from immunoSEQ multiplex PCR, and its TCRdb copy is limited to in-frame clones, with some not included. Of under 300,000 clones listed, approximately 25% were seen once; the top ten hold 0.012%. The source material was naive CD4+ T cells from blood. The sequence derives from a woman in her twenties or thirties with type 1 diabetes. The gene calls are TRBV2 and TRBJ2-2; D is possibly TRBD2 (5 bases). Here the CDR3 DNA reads TGTGCCAGCAGCGCTGTGGGGAGCACCGGGGAGCTGTTTTTT. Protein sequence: CASSAVGSTGELFF.